This T cell receptor beta chain emerged from a study of CD8+CD57+ T cells in acquired aplastic anemia. Study information: Sorted cells (CD4+ and CD8+) yielded DNA amounts that averaged approximately 3.2 ug.

The authors sequenced patients whose flow cytometry had shown CD8+CD57+ cell expansion. Among the patients, none had received any therapy at the time of blood sampling. Of note for this clonotype: What it recognizes is unknown.

Study-level findings and limits: Statistical testing detected no significant gap in CD8+ Simpson's diversity between patients and controls. Patients shared under 30 CD8+ CDR3 sequences with controls.

Both TCR beta VDJ combination and CDR3 sequence profiling were carried out. Genomic DNA was the template for this profiling. TCRdb fed the reads into MiXCR, producing one record per CDR3 protein. The repertoire holds 180,000 or so distinct CDR3 sequences, with more than 60% as singletons. This CDR3 has 12 residues. The V end lost 3 bases, the J end lost 6 bases, and 12 bases lay between the germline ends. Germline V gene sequence: CDR1 SQVTM, CDR2 ANQGSEA. The chain employs TRBV29-1 and TRBJ2-7; D not resolved. This sequence was found in a human donor with aplastic anemia. The sequencing sample was made of sorted CD4+, CD8+, or CD8+CD57+ T cells (not recorded which) from PBMCs. CDR3 protein: CSVERGPSEQYF. The CDR3, as DNA: TGCAGCGTTGAGAGAGGTCCAAGCGAGCAGTACTTC.